The sequence of this T cell receptor beta chain was determined in a study of vaccination and CD4 T cells after COVID-19. Study as a whole: The control cultures got either a CEFX pool, an HIV-1 Nef pool, or no peptide at all. Overall study results and limits: Convalescent patient numbers were relatively low, with no early post-infection timepoints.

The assay that was used to sequence DNA from cultured CD4+ T cells was the Oncomine TCR Beta short-read assay. Researchers extracted genomic DNA from CD4+ T cells that had been cultured. TCRdb fed the PCR reads into MiXCR, producing one record per CDR3 protein. Of roughly 15,000 distinct CDR3 sequences in the sample, approximately 80% were seen once. CDR1 LNHNV and CDR2 YYDKDF come from the germline V gene (reference sequence). The CDR3 covers 16 residues. The V gene lost 0 bases and the J gene lost 1 base, with 11 bases spanning the gap. About this clonotype: Its antigen remains unidentified.

The treatment here: roughly 11-day PBMC culture with coronavirus spike peptide pools or control peptides (ViraFEST assay). The clonotype was recovered from a human donor who received a COVID-19 vaccine. This sequence joins TRBV15 and TRBJ2-3; a weak D match, TRBD2 (5 bases). This specimen was CD4+ T cells from blood, cultured in vitro, taken after SARS-CoV-2 vaccination. The CDR3 bases are TGTGCCACCAGCAGAGATAGGGCACTAGGCACAGATACGCAGTATTTT. This encodes CATSRDRALGTDTQYF.